The 5 T cell receptor beta chains below were found in one sample sequenced in a study of regulatory T cells in long-lasting Graves disease listed by TCRdb under 2021. The library was obtained by multiplex PCR. The reads were generated on an Illumina HiSeq 4000. iRepertoire HTBI primers and Arm-PCR amplification of CDR3 regions were used to construct TCR beta libraries. TCRdb applied fastp at Q25 and MiXCR to the public reads, then kept only in-frame beta chains. CDR3 protein duplicates are merged, each entry listing the most common genes and DNA. Across this sample there are about 560,000 distinct CDR3 sequences, with roughly 15% seen only once. The top ten hold about 12% of the sample. Taken with the paper, the label for time point translates to: newly diagnosed GD, antithyroid drugs for less than 3 months. For both TCR sequencing and RNA sequencing, RNA was extracted from PBMCs using TRIzol. The same data also went into a second study, on T cells in Graves' hyperthyroidism and ophthalmopathy.

The starting material was peripheral blood mononuclear cells (PBMCs), obtained at new diagnosis, from a patient treated with antithyroid drugs. The receptor source for this set is a man aged 18 to 35 with Graves disease. Donor details come from another sample of the same person, matched by shared clones.

With respect to this clonotype: It may be a read error: a sequence one base away is much more abundant. This is likely a read error, given that the CDR3 carries no conserved phenylalanine or tryptophan at its end. This chain uses TRBV30 with TRBJ1-2, with D possibly TRBD1 on 5 matching bases. Germline CDR1 GTSNPN, CDR2 SVGIG (reference sequence). The CDR3 has 14 amino acids. Trimming cost V 2 bases and J 5 bases, with 15 bases left between them. The DNA for the CDR3 is TGTGCCTGGAGTTTGGGAAGGGGCTGGTATGGCTACACCCTC. Protein: CAWSLGRGWYGYTL.

This clonotype was observed a handful of times. The chain recombines TRBV9 with TRBJ2-7; unclear D gene. V lost 4 bases and J lost 6, with 11 bases in between. There are 12 residues in the CDR3. Germline-derived CDR1 and CDR2 are SGDLS and YYNGEE. CDR3: CASSSGYGEQYF. Written as DNA, the CDR3 is TGTGCCAGCAGCTCCGGGTATGGCGAGCAGTACTTC.

The chain joins TRBV20-1 to TRBJ2-5; D may match TRBD1 or TRBD2 (6 bases each). This CDR3 contains 16 residues. Germline loops: CDR1 DFQATT, CDR2 SNEGSKA (reference sequence). V was trimmed by 0 bases and J by 4 bases, leaving 18 bases between them. The CDR3 DNA reads as TGCAGTGCTAGAGAGGGGGGCCGAAACTGGCGAGAGACCCAGTACTTC. Protein: CSAREGGRNWRETQYF.

This clonotype was observed a few times. Sequence at one end of the junction differs from germline and may be a read error. The DNA for the CDR3 is TGCTCCCTTAGCGGGAGGAATGAGCAGTTCTTC. Its protein is CSLSGRNEQFF. This chain uses TRBV7-9 with TRBJ2-1; 10 bases are shared with TRBD2. CDR1 SEHNR and CDR2 FQNEAQ come from the germline V gene (reference sequence). The CDR3 sequence is 11 residues long.

This clonotype has more than one count but fewer than ten. V is TRBV19 and J is TRBJ2-1; 9 positions match TRBD2. CDR3 length: 14 amino acids. The germline gives CDR1 LNHDA, CDR2 SQIVND (reference sequence). V was pared by 4 bases and J by 6 bases, with 4 bases of the junction left unmatched. The DNA of the CDR3 is TGTGCCAGTAGTACTAGCGGGATTTCCAATGAGCAGTTCTTC. This gives the protein CASSTSGISNEQFF.